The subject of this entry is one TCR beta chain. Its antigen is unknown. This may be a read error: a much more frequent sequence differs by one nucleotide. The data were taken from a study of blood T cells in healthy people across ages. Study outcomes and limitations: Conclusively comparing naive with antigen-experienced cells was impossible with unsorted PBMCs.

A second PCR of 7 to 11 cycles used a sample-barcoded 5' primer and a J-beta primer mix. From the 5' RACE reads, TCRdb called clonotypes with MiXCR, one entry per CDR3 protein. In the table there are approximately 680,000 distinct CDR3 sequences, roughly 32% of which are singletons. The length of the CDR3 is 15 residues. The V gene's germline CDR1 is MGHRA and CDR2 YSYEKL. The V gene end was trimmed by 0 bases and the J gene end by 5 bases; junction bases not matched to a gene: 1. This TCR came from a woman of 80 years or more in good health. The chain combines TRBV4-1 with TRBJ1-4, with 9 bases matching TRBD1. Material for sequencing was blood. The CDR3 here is CASSQEGTGNEKLFF. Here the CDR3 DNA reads TGCGCCAGCAGCCAAGAAGGGACAGGGAATGAAAAACTGTTTTTT.